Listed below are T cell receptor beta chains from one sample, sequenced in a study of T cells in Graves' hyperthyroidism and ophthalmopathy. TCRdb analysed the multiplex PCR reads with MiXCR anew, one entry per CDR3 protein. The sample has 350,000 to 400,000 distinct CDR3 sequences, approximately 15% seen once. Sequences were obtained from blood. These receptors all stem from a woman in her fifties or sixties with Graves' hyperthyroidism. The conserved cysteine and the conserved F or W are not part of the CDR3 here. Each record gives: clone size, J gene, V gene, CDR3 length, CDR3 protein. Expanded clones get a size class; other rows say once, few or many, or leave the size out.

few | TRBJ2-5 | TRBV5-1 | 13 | ASSFGGGGQETQY
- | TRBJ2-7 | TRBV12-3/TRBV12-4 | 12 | ASSTDRVSYEQY
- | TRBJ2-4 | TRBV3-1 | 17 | ASSQDGLAEGQAKNIQY
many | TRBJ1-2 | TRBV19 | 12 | ASSTGGREYGYT
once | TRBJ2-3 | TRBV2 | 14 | ASIASGRTGTDTQY
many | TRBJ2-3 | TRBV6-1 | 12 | ASRPGFSTDTQY
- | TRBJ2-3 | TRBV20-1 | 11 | SARNPGPDTQY
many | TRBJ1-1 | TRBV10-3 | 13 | AISRTSRDGAPAF
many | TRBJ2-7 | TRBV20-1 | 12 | SASPGQNLYEQY
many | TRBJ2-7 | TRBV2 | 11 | ASSEFRVYEQY
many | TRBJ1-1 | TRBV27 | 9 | ASTSSGAAF
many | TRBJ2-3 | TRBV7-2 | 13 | ASSFEGARVSPQY
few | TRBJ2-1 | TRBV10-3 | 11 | AISESGYNEQF
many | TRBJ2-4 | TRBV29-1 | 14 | SAITEGNQVKNIQY
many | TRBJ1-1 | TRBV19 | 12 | ASSTFQGSTEAF
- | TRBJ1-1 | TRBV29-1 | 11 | GVVTWQSTEAF
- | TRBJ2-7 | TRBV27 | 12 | ASSLSYRTYEQY
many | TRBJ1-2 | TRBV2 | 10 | ASDGGTYGYT
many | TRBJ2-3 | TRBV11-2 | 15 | ASSLWGLAGAADTQY
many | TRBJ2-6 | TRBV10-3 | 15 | AIRARSGGSGANVLT
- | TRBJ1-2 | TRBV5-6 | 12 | ASSPPGQRDGYT
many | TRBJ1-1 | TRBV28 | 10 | ASSSGDTEAF
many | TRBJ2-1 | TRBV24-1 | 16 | ATSPPPGREGNYNEQF
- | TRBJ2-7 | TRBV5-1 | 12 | ASSSPVHPYEQY
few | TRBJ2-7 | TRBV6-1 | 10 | ASGHQPGEQY
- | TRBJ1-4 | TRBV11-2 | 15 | ASSLNPYGEGWEKLF
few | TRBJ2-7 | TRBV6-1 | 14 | ASTSGRAVIRYEQY
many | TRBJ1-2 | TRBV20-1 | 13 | SARVGGTGSGGYT
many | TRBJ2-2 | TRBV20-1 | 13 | SARQGAHNTGELF
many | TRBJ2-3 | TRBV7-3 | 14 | ASSLFSGTSTDTQY
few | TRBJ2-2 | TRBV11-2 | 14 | ASSSQGARVSGELF
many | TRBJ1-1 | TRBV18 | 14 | ASSPPGSPRNTEAF
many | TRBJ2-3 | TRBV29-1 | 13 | SVEGFGESTDTQY
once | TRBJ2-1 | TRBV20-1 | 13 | SARLRTSGNNEQF
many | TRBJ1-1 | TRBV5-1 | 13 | ASSASTGGNAEAF
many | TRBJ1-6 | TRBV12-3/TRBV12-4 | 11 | ASSQGQGASLH